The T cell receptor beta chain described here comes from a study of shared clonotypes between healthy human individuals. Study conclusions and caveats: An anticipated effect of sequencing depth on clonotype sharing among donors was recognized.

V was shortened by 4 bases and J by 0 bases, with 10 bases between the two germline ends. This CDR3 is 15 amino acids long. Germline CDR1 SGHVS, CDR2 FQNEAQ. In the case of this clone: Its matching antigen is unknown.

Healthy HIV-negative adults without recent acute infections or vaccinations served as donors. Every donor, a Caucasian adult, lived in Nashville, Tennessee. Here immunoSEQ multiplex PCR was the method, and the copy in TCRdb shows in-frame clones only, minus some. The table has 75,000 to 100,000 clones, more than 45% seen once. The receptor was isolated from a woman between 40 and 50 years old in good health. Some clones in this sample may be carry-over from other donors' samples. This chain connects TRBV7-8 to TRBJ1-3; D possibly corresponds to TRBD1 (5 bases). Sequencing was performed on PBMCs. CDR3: CASSSDGHSGNTIYF. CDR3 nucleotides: TGTGCCAGCAGCTCGGACGGACACTCTGGAAACACCATATATTTT.